Listed below are T cell receptor beta chains from one sample, sequenced in a study of cytomegalovirus exposure and HLA in healthy donors. TCRdb's copy holds only in-frame clones and misses some; the assay was immunoSEQ multiplex PCR. The sample holds some 160,000 clones, under 80% seen once. Sequencing was performed on PBMCs. These receptors came from a woman in her thirties in good health and CMV-seronegative. CDR3s include the opening cysteine and the closing phenylalanine or tryptophan. The D gene is left open where the match is weak. The size field is filled for only some rows; it gives once, few, many or a size class.

cdr3_nt cdr3_aa j_call clone_size v_call d_call
TGTGCCAGTACCAACAACAGGGGCGCAAATGAAAAACTGTTTTTT CASTNNRGANEKLFF TRBJ1-4 . TRBV19 TRBD1
TGTGCCAGCAGCTTGGCCGGGGGGAAGACCCAGTACTTC CASSLAGGKTQYF TRBJ2-5 once TRBV5-6 TRBD2
TGTGCCAGCAGGATGGGGGGTGCTAGCAATCAGCCCCAGCATTTT CASRMGGASNQPQHF TRBJ1-5 . TRBV6-6 .
TGTGCCAGCAGCCCCCTGGTAGCTGACACTGAAGCTTTCTTT CASSPLVADTEAFF TRBJ1-1 . TRBV21-1 .
TGTGCCAGCATTCGGGGAGGGGGGTTCCAGTTCTTC CASIRGGGFQFF TRBJ2-1 . TRBV2 .
TGTGCCTGGTCTTCGGGGGGGTCGACAGGGTTCTATGGCTACACCTTC CAWSSGGSTGFYGYTF TRBJ1-2 . TRBV30 TRBD1
TGTGCCAGCAGTCCCTTGGACAGCCTGAACACTGAAGCTTTCTTT CASSPLDSLNTEAFF TRBJ1-1 . TRBV5-4 .
TGTGCCAGCTCACCGGTGCAGGGGGTAACTGAAGCTTTCTTT CASSPVQGVTEAFF TRBJ1-1 once TRBV18 TRBD1
TGTGCCAGCAGTTACTCTAGCGGGGGGGCCTACGAGCAGTACTTC CASSYSSGGAYEQYF TRBJ2-7 . TRBV6-5 TRBD2
TGTGCCAGCTCACCGTGGGACAGGGGGATCAATTCACCCCTCCACTTT CASSPWDRGINSPLHF TRBJ1-6 . TRBV18 TRBD1
TGTGCCAGCAGCTTGACGTCGGGGTTGGATGGCTACACCTTC CASSLTSGLDGYTF TRBJ1-2 . TRBV7-8 .
TGTGCCAGCAGCTCAAGGACAGGGAGCACCGGGGAGCTGTTTTTT CASSSRTGSTGELFF TRBJ2-2 . TRBV7-8 TRBD1
TGTGCCAGCAGTGAGTGGGGGGGCCGACTGGCGCAGTATTTT CASSEWGGRLAQYF TRBJ2-3 . TRBV6-1 .
TGTGCCAGCAGCTTACGGGGAGACGCCTACAATGAGCAGTTCTTC CASSLRGDAYNEQFF TRBJ2-1 . TRBV7-6 .
TGTGCCACCAGCAGAGGGCACCGGGGGAGCACAGATACGCAGTATTTT CATSRGHRGSTDTQYF TRBJ2-3 . TRBV15 .
TGTGCCAGCAGTTTACTCGTGGCGGGCGGGGAGCTGTTTTTT CASSLLVAGGELFF TRBJ2-2 . TRBV27 .
TGTGCCAGCAGTGAAGGAGGGGGGGAAGATACGCAGTATTTT CASSEGGGEDTQYF TRBJ2-3 few TRBV6-1 .